Given below is one TCR beta chain in context. Antigen unknown. The entry originates in a study of CD8+ T cells in alopecia areata. Overall study context: The drug, tofacitinib, lasted 6 to 18 months, followed by 6 months off drug.

Following extraction, RNA underwent reverse transcription to cDNA, which served as the sequencing template. Using immunoSEQ multiplex PCR, the repertoire was profiled, and TCRdb retains in-frame clones only, with some absent. The sample consists of around 150,000 clones, about two thirds of them appearing once. Described treatment: oral pan-JAK inhibitor, 5-10 mg twice daily. General study points: Many expanded lesional clones persisted during tofacitinib (in both scalp and blood).

The V segment lost 2 bases and the J segment 10 bases; nucleotides outside the gene matches: 14. This CDR3 region has 17 residues. Germline V gene data show CDR1 as MGHRA and CDR2 as YSYEKL. The rearrangement links TRBV4-1 to TRBJ1-6; 7 bases align to TRBD1. The starting material was CD4+ T cells sorted from blood, obtained at week 4, from a patient treated with tofacitinib. The TCR comes from a human donor with alopecia areata. The CDR3 region has the DNA TGCGCCAGCAGCCAACCTTCCCGACAGGGTATGCGATCACCCCTCCACTTT. The encoded protein is CASSQPSRQGMRSPLHF.